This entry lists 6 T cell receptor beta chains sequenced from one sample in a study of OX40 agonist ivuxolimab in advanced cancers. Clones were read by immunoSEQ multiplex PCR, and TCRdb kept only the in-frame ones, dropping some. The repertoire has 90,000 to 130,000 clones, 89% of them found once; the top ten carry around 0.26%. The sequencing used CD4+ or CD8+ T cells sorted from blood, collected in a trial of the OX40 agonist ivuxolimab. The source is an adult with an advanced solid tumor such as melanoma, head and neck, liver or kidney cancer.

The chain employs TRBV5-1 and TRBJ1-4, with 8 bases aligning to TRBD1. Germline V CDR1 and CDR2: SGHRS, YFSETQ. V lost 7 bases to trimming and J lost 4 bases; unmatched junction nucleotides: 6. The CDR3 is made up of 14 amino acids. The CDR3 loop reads CASGQGLNNEKLFF. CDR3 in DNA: TGCGCCAGCGGACAGGGCTTGAATAATGAAAAACTGTTTTTT.

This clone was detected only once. CDR3 in DNA: TGTGCCAGCAGCCAAGAGACACCTGCCTCTGGAAACACCATATATTTT. Amino acid sequence: CASSQETPASGNTIYF. V gene TRBV14 combines with J gene TRBJ1-3; D not resolved. The germline V gene has CDR1 SGHDN and CDR2 FVKESK. Trimming cost V 0 bases and J 0 bases, with 9 bases left between them. The length of the CDR3 is 16 residues.

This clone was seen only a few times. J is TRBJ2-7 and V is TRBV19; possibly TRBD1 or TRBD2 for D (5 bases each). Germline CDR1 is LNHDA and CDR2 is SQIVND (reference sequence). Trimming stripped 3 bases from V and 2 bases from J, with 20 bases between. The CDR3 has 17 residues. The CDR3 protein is CASSMRSGGDLPYEQYF. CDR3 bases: TGTGCCAGTAGTATGCGAAGCGGTGGGGACCTTCCCTACGAGCAGTACTTC.

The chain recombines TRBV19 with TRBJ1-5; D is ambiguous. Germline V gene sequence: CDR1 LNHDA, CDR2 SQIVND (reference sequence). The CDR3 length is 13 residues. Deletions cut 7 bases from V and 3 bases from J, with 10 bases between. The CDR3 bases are TGTGCCAGTAACGCGGTACTCAATCAGCCCCAGCATTTT. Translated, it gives CASNAVLNQPQHF.

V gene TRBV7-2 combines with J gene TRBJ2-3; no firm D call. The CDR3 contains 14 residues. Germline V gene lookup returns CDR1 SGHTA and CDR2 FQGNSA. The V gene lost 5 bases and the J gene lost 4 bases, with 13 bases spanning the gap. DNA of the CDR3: TGTGCCAGCAGCCAAAGACAAGTCGCAGATACGCAGTATTTT. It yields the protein CASSQRQVADTQYF.

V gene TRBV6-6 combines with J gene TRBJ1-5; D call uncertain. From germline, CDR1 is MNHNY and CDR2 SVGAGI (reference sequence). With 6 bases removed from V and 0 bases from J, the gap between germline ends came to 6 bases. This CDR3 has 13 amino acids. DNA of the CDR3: TGTGCCAGCAGACGTTATAGCAATCAGCCCCAGCATTTT. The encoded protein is CASRRYSNQPQHF.